The rows below give T cell receptor beta chains drawn from one sample of a study of cytomegalovirus exposure and HLA in healthy donors. Sequencing was performed with immunoSEQ multiplex PCR; in TCRdb, only in-frame clones are kept and a portion is missing. The sample yields about 170,000 clones, around 73% seen once. Source material: PBMCs. These receptors were taken from a woman between 18 and 29 years old in good health and CMV-seropositive. Both conserved end residues are part of each CDR3. Fields, in order: J gene, D gene, clone size, V gene, CDR3 DNA, CDR3 protein. D genes are given only for firm matches. Some rows have no size entry. The others give once, few or many, or a class for an expanded clone.

TRBJ1-5	-	-	TRBV18	TGTGCCAGCTCACTTGGACAGAATCGTAATCAGCCCCAGCATTTT	CASSLGQNRNQPQHF
TRBJ2-1	-	-	TRBV9	TGTGCCAGCAGCCCGAGCTCCTACAATGAGCAGTTCTTC	CASSPSSYNEQFF
TRBJ2-1	-	-	TRBV5-6	TGTGCCAGCAGCTTGTTGGGCAGGGATAACAATGAGCAGTTCTTC	CASSLLGRDNNEQFF
TRBJ2-5	-	-	TRBV30	TGTGCCTGGAGTGTGGCAGGATCCCAGTACTTC	CAWSVAGSQYF
TRBJ2-2	-	-	TRBV4-1	TGCGCCAGCAGCCAAGATACCGGGGTCACCGGGGAGCTGTTTTTT	CASSQDTGVTGELFF
TRBJ2-1	TRBD2	-	TRBV6-5	TGTGCCAGCAGTCCGGGGGGGCCCTACAATGAGCAGTTCTTC	CASSPGGPYNEQFF
TRBJ2-3	-	-	TRBV11-1	TGTGCCAGCAGCTTAGTAGTCCCATCAGATACGCAGTATTTT	CASSLVVPSDTQYF
TRBJ1-2	TRBD1	-	TRBV6-5	TGTGCCAGCAGCCGGGGACAGGGCAGCGGCTACACCTTC	CASSRGQGSGYTF
TRBJ2-1	-	few	TRBV6-4	TGTGCCAGCAGTGACTCTGGAGGTTTAGCTGATTACAATGAGCAGTTCTTC	CASSDSGGLADYNEQFF
TRBJ2-3	TRBD2	-	TRBV4-2	TGTGCCAGCACCCCAGTAGCGGGGGACACAGATACGCAGTATTTT	CASTPVAGDTDTQYF
TRBJ2-3	-	-	TRBV7-2	TGTGCCAGCAGCAAGGAGGGACTCACAGATACGCAGTATTTT	CASSKEGLTDTQYF
TRBJ2-5	TRBD1	-	TRBV5-6	TGTGCCAGCAGCTTGTATTCAGGGGGAGAGACCCAGTACTTC	CASSLYSGGETQYF
TRBJ2-7	-	-	TRBV6-1	TGTGCCAGCAATTATGGGGAGAGCTCCTACGAGCAGTACTTC	CASNYGESSYEQYF
TRBJ1-6	-	once	TRBV19	TGTGCCAGTAGTATAGGAGACAGGAATAATTCACCCCTCCACTTT	CASSIGDRNNSPLHF
TRBJ1-3	-	few	TRBV18	TGTGCCAGCTCACCGCTGGGACAAATCTCTGGAAACACCATATATTTT	CASSPLGQISGNTIYF
TRBJ1-2	-	-	TRBV7-9	TGTGCCAGCAGCTTACCGGCAGGCTATGGCTACACCTTC	CASSLPAGYGYTF
TRBJ2-7	-	-	TRBV6-5	TGTGCCAGCAGTTACAGGGGGAAAGACGAGCAGTACTTC	CASSYRGKDEQYF
TRBJ2-1	-	-	TRBV7-2	TGTGCCAGCAGCTCGATGGGCCGCGAGCAGTTCTTC	CASSSMGREQFF
TRBJ1-1	-	-	TRBV27	TGTGCCAGCAGTCCACCCCACGGGATTGCCACTGAAGCTTTCTTT	CASSPPHGIATEAFF
TRBJ1-2	TRBD1	-	TRBV29-1	TGCAGCGTTGAAGATCGAATAAGGGACAGGGGGCTCTATGGCTACACCTTC	CSVEDRIRDRGLYGYTF
TRBJ1-2	-	-	TRBV14	TGTGCCAGCAGCCTGGGGACACAGTATGGCTACACCTTC	CASSLGTQYGYTF
TRBJ2-7	TRBD1	-	TRBV19	TGTGCCAGTAGTATGGGACAGTTCTCCTACGAGCAGTACTTC	CASSMGQFSYEQYF
TRBJ1-1	-	once	TRBV7-6	TGTGCCACCAGGGGAGGAGAGGGCACTGAAGCTTTCTTT	CATRGGEGTEAFF
TRBJ2-7	-	-	TRBV21-1	TGTGCCAGCAGCGAAGACGGTCAGGCCTACGAGCAGTACTTC	CASSEDGQAYEQYF
TRBJ2-3	TRBD2	-	TRBV7-9	TGTGCCAGCAGTTTCTTCTGGGACGGGGGGTCAGATACGCAGTATTTT	CASSFFWDGGSDTQYF
TRBJ2-4	TRBD2	once	TRBV7-9	TGTGCCAGCAGCTCAACTAGCGGGGGGGCCGGTCGCATTCAGTACTTC	CASSSTSGGAGRIQYF
TRBJ1-4	TRBD1	-	TRBV4-1	TGCGCCAGCAGCCAACGGGACAGGGGAGGTACTAATGAAAAACTGTTTTTT	CASSQRDRGGTNEKLFF
TRBJ1-2	-	-	TRBV2	TGTGCCAGCCCTGGGGGGGCAGGGGATGGCTACACCTTC	CASPGGAGDGYTF
TRBJ2-7	TRBD2	-	TRBV7-9	TGTGCCAGCAGCCCGTATCACGGGACTAAAAAAATAGCCTACGAGCAGTACTTC	CASSPYHGTKKIAYEQYF
TRBJ1-6	-	-	TRBV6-6	TGTGCCAGCAGCCCGGACTGGAGCTCCTATAATTCACCCCTCCACTTT	CASSPDWSSYNSPLHF
TRBJ1-2	-	-	TRBV7-8	TGTGCCAGCAGCTCGGAAGGGGTGTATGGCTACACCTTC	CASSSEGVYGYTF
TRBJ1-4	TRBD1	-	TRBV2	TGTGCCAGCAGGACAGGGGATTCCTTGAATGGAAAACTGTTTTTT	CASRTGDSLNGKLFF
TRBJ2-1	-	-	TRBV11-2	TGTGCCAGCAGCTTAGAATCCGGGGACAATGAGCAGTTCTTC	CASSLESGDNEQFF
TRBJ1-6	-	-	TRBV6-6	TGTGCCAGCAGTTACACAGGTTATAATTCACCCCTCCACTTT	CASSYTGYNSPLHF
TRBJ2-7	TRBD2	-	TRBV7-2	TGTGCCAGCAGCTTAGCCGCGCGGGGGGGCTTCTACGAGCAGTACTTC	CASSLAARGGFYEQYF
TRBJ2-3	TRBD2	-	TRBV2	TGTGCCAGCAGTGTAGGACTAGCGGACACAGATACGCAGTATTTT	CASSVGLADTDTQYF
TRBJ1-1	-	few	TRBV7-2	TGTGCCAGCAGCTTAGGACGGGGGGGGAGCACTGAAGCTTTCTTT	CASSLGRGGSTEAFF
TRBJ1-2	-	-	TRBV4-2	TGTGCCAGCAGCCGGGGCGGCGGTGGCTACACCTTC	CASSRGGGGYTF
TRBJ1-1	TRBD1	-	TRBV7-9	TGTGCCAGCAGCTTGACAGGGGGCACTGAAGCTTTCTTT	CASSLTGGTEAFF
TRBJ2-7	-	-	TRBV18	TGTGCCAGCTCACCAGAGGCCCTCTACGAGCAGTACTTC	CASSPEALYEQYF
TRBJ1-4	TRBD1	-	TRBV30	TGTGCCTGGAGTGTAATGGGACAGGGGAATGAAAAACTGTTTTTT	CAWSVMGQGNEKLFF
TRBJ2-2	-	-	TRBV7-2	-	CASSLGVGQGNGELLF
TRBJ2-7	TRBD1	-	TRBV6-5	TGTGCCAGCAGTTATAAGGGGGCAGGCGAGCAGTACTTC	CASSYKGAGEQYF
TRBJ1-2	TRBD1	-	TRBV19	TGTGCCAGTAGGCCTCAGGGACAGTCAAACTATGGCTACACCTTC	CASRPQGQSNYGYTF
TRBJ2-7	-	-	TRBV28	TGTGCCAGCAGTTTACTCGGGGGTAGCTCCTACGAGCAGTACTTC	CASSLLGGSSYEQYF
TRBJ1-1	-	-	TRBV2	TGTGCCAGCACCCAGGACGGGGACACTGAAGCTTTCTTT	CASTQDGDTEAFF
TRBJ1-6	TRBD1	few	TRBV9	TGTGCCAGCAGCGTTGGGCCGGGACAGGGGTTATCGCCCCTCCACTTT	CASSVGPGQGLSPLHF
TRBJ2-3	-	few	TRBV7-6	TGTGCCAGCAGTTTCTCCCCGGGGGGCACAGATACGCAGTATTTT	CASSFSPGGTDTQYF
TRBJ2-7	TRBD1	-	TRBV4-1	TGCGCCAGCAGCCAAGAGGTGACAGGGATTTCCTACGAGCAGTACTTC	CASSQEVTGISYEQYF
TRBJ1-2	-	-	TRBV5-1	TGCGCCAGCAGCTTGGAACGGGGGGCGGTTGGCTACACCTTC	CASSLERGAVGYTF
TRBJ1-2	TRBD1	-	TRBV7-2	TGTGCCAGCAGCCTAGAGACAGGGGGGCATGGCTACACCTTC	CASSLETGGHGYTF
TRBJ1-1	-	-	TRBV2	TGTGCCAGCAGGGACGACAGTAACGAAGCTTTCTTT	CASRDDSNEAFF
TRBJ2-7	TRBD1	-	TRBV27	TGTGCCAGCGGACAGGGGGCGAGAGAGCAGTACTTC	CASGQGAREQYF